This T cell receptor (beta chain) was sequenced for a study of T-cell memory formation after mild COVID-19. As to this clonotype: What it recognizes is unknown.

Study results and limitations: Memory from before infection featured some responding clones, which suggests cross-reactive memory joined. CD4+ contracting clones were mainly CM and EM; CD8+ ones, EMRA.

5'RACE, which relied on constant-segment primers, yielded TCR alpha and TCR beta cDNA libraries carrying sample barcodes and UMIs. TCRdb ran MiXCR on the 5' RACE reads and lists one entry per CDR3 protein. Of 400,000 or so distinct CDR3 sequences in the sample, about 20% were seen once. This TCR was recovered from an adult woman who had mild COVID-19 (a few samples of this study predate the infection). Cell type and time point are not known. Sequenced material: PBMCs or a T cell subset sorted from them (not recorded which).

The chain's CDR3 is CSEREFGTEAFF. CDR3 coding DNA: TGCAGCGAAAGGGAGTTTGGGACTGAAGCTTTCTTT. This sequence joins TRBV29-1 and TRBJ1-1; D gene uncertain. Deletions cut 7 bases from V and 5 bases from J, with 14 bases between. The germline V gene has CDR1 SQVTM and CDR2 ANQGSEA. This CDR3 comprises 12 residues.